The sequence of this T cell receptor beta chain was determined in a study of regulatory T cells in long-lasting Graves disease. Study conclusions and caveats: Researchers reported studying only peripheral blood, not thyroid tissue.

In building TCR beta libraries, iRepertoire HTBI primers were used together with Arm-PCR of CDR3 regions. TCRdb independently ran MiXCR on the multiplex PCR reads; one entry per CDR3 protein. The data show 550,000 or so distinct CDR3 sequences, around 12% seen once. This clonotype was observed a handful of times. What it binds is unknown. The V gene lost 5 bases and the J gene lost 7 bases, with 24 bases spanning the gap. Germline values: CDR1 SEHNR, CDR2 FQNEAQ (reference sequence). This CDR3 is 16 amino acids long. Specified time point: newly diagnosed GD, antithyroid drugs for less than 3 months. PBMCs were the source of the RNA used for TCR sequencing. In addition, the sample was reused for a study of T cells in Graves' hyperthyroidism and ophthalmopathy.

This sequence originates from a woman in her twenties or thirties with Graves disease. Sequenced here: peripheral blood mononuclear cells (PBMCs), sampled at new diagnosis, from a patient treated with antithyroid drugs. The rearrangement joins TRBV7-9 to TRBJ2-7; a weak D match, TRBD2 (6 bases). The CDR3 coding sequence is TGTGCCAGCAGCCCCTCCGGGGGACGAGGGTTTTGGGAGCAGTACTTC. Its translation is CASSPSGGRGFWEQYF.